The clone carrying this TCR beta chain turned up a few times. Antigen unknown. These data come from a study of vaccination effects on CD4 cells after COVID-19. CD4+ T cells specific for antigen were expanded with viral peptide pools by the ViraFEST assay before sequencing. It was after approximately 11 days of culture that CD4+ T cells were isolated. Infection dated between March and December 2020, before the Alpha, Beta and Delta variants reached the United States. The culture medium for around 2 million PBMC per well included 10 IU/ml IL-2 and about 10 ug/ml peptides. The authors exchanged half the medium for IL-2 medium on days 3 and 7. Study results and limitations: Few convalescent patients, and no early post-infection timepoints, were available to the study. Spike-reactive clones found after vaccination in convalescents were mainly new vaccine-induced clones.

Repertoires were generated with immunoSEQ multiplex PCR, while TCRdb's copy carries only in-frame clones and drops some. The data contain roughly 45,000 clones, around 72% of them singletons. The germline V gene has CDR1 MNHEY and CDR2 SVGAGI. This CDR3 contains 13 residues. V lost 6 bases to trimming and J lost 3 bases, with 11 bases between them. The V gene is TRBV6-5, the J gene TRBJ1-1; D possibly corresponds to TRBD1 (6 bases). The receptor comes from a human donor who had a prior SARS-CoV-2 infection. Sequencing was performed on CD4+ T cells from PBMCs cultured with a peptide pool, taken before COVID-19 vaccination. The CDR3, as DNA: TGTGCCAGCAGCAGACAGGTGTACACTGAAGCTTTCTTT. Translated: CASSRQVYTEAFF.